This TCR beta chain was captured by sequencing in a study of blood T cell repertoires in COVID-19. Across the study: Acute and convalescent COVID-19 specimens originated in the United States, Italy and Spain. PBMCs, B-cell-depleted T cells, or T cells were the source of the cDNA or gDNA that made up the material.

This clone was detected once. Sequencing was performed with immunoSEQ multiplex PCR; in TCRdb, only in-frame clones are kept and a portion is missing. Here the sample spans 250,000 to 350,000 clones, roughly nine tenths being singletons. Enrolment of Seattle patients took place during active infection, and they were followed longitudinally. The trim removed 0 bases at V and 0 bases at J, leaving 4 bases unmatched. CDR3 length: 15 residues. Germline-derived CDR1 and CDR2 are GTSNPN and SVGIG (reference sequence). What was sequenced was peripheral blood. This TCR came from a woman under 40 with COVID-19, enrolled during active disease. The rearrangement uses TRBV30 and TRBJ1-2; 7 bases line up with TRBD1. The CDR3 coding sequence is TGTGCCTGGAGTGTGGGGACAGCAACTAACTATGGCTACACCTTC. Amino acids: CAWSVGTATNYGYTF. Together with reference TRBV30 and TRBJ1-2, the CDR3 gives the full variable domain: SQTIHQWPATLVQPVGSPLSLECTVEGTSNPNLYWYRQAAGRGLQLLFYSVGIGQISSEVPQNLSASRPQDRQFILSSKKLLLSDSGFYLCAWSVGTATNYGYTFGSGTRLTVV.